These T cell receptor beta chains were read from a single sample in a study of shared clonotypes between healthy human individuals. Sequencing was performed with immunoSEQ multiplex PCR; in TCRdb, only in-frame clones are kept and a portion is missing. The sample has roughly 2.6 million clones, around 94% seen once; the top ten hold 0.14%. Sequenced material: naive CD4+ T cells sorted from blood. These receptors came from a man between 18 and 35 years old in good health. Each CDR3 is given with its conserved first and last residue. A D gene is named only where the DNA matches it firmly. For some rows the clone size is stated as once, few or many, or as a class when expanded; others skip it.

cdr3_nt cdr3_aa v_call d_call j_call clone_size
TGTGCCAGCACCGTGACAGGGGCCATCGTTAGCTCTGGGGCCAACGTCCTGACTTTC CASTVTGAIVSSGANVLTF TRBV7-2 TRBD1 TRBJ2-6 .
TGTGCCAGCAGCTCGACAGGGTTAGGATCACCCCTCCACTTT CASSSTGLGSPLHF TRBV11-2 TRBD1 TRBJ1-6 .
TGTGCCAGCAGGAGGGAAAATAGCAATCAGCCCCAGCATTTT CASRRENSNQPQHF TRBV2 . TRBJ1-5 .
TGCGCCAGCAGAAAAGGGAAGGCTAATGAAAAACTGTTTTTT CASRKGKANEKLFF TRBV10-2 . TRBJ1-4 .
TGTGCCATCAGTGCCTCGGGCGGGGGGGGATACAATGAGCAGTTCTTC CAISASGGGGYNEQFF TRBV10-3 TRBD2 TRBJ2-1 .
TGTGCCAGCAGTGAAGCGGACGGGAGGGGAGCTTTCTTT CASSEADGRGAFF TRBV6-1 . TRBJ1-1 .
TGTGCCAGCAGTTACTATCAGGGGGATCCCAATGGCTACACCTTC CASSYYQGDPNGYTF TRBV6-6 TRBD1 TRBJ1-2 .
TGTGCCAGCAGTTTACCCGCCGGGGGCGCCGGAAACTATGGCTACACCTTC CASSLPAGGAGNYGYTF TRBV27 . TRBJ1-2 .
TGTGCCAGCAGTCCCTTTACAGTGAACACTGAAGCTTTCTTT CASSPFTVNTEAFF TRBV6-5 . TRBJ1-1 .
TGCAGCGTTGTAGAAACGGGAATGAACACTGAAGCTTTCTTT CSVVETGMNTEAFF TRBV29-1 . TRBJ1-1 .
TGTGCCAGCAGTGATTCGGGGAAAGAGACCCAGTACTTC CASSDSGKETQYF TRBV2 . TRBJ2-5 once
TGTGCCAGCAGCCCTCGGGATAGCAATCAGCCCCAGCATTTT CASSPRDSNQPQHF TRBV5-8 . TRBJ1-5 .
TGTGCCACCAGCACGGGCCTGTATGGCTACACCTTC CATSTGLYGYTF TRBV15 . TRBJ1-2 .
TGCGCCAGCAGCAACAGGGGGGAAGAGACCCAGTACTTC CASSNRGEETQYF TRBV5-1 TRBD1 TRBJ2-5 .
TGTGCCAGCAGTCCCGGGACTAGCAGGAATGAGCAGTTCTTC CASSPGTSRNEQFF TRBV7-2 TRBD2 TRBJ2-1 .
TGTGCCAGCAGCTTAGGCACAGGGGGCTATGGCTACACCTTC CASSLGTGGYGYTF TRBV7-9 TRBD1 TRBJ1-2 once
TGTGCCAGTAGCTCCGGGACTAGCGGATACAATGAGCAGTTCTTC CASSSGTSGYNEQFF TRBV19 TRBD2 TRBJ2-1 .
TGTGCCAGCAGCTTACCTCAGATCCCTGAGGTAAATGAAAAACTGTTTTTT CASSLPQIPEVNEKLFF TRBV7-9 . TRBJ1-4 .
TGTGCCAGCTCACCTACGACTAGCGGGAAATCCTACAATGAGCAGTTCTTC CASSPTTSGKSYNEQFF TRBV18 TRBD2 TRBJ2-1 .
TGTGCCAGCACCCGCACCGGGACAAGACTTTCTGGAAACACCATATATTTT CASTRTGTRLSGNTIYF TRBV27 . TRBJ1-3 .
TGTGCCAGCAGAGTAAATCAGCCCCAGCATTTT CASRVNQPQHF TRBV27 . TRBJ1-5 .
TGTGCCAGTAGTATACCGGGGCAGGGTAGCAATCAGCCCCAGCATTTT CASSIPGQGSNQPQHF TRBV19 . TRBJ1-5 .
TGTGCCAGCAGAGACCGGGACAGGGGCCAAGAGACCCAGTACTTC CASRDRDRGQETQYF TRBV7-9 TRBD1 TRBJ2-5 .
TGTGCCAGCAGTTCGGGACAGGGGTATGGCTACACCTTC CASSSGQGYGYTF TRBV28 TRBD1 TRBJ1-2 .
TGTGCCAGCAGAGGACAGGGCAAGTCACAGCCCCAGCATTTT CASRGQGKSQPQHF TRBV2 TRBD1 TRBJ1-5 few
TGTGCCTGGAGTGGCGGACAGACAAATTCACCCCTCCACTTT CAWSGGQTNSPLHF TRBV30 . TRBJ1-6 few
TGTGCCAGCAGTTACCGGGGGGACTATAGCAATCAGCCCCAGCATTTT CASSYRGDYSNQPQHF TRBV6-6 . TRBJ1-5 .
TGTGCCTGGAGGGCACCCGGGCAGGGAAACACTGAAGCTTTCTTT CAWRAPGQGNTEAFF TRBV30 . TRBJ1-1 few
TGTGCCAGCAGCTTAATGGGGGCTGGCACTGAAGCTTTCTTT CASSLMGAGTEAFF TRBV7-9 . TRBJ1-1 .
TGTGCCAGCAGCGTAGGGACTAGCGGGGGGGTATCATCAGATACGCAGTATTTT CASSVGTSGGVSSDTQYF TRBV9 TRBD2 TRBJ2-3 once
TGTGCCTGGAGGAGGACACTCAGACTAGAGCAGTACTTC CAWRRTLRLEQYF TRBV30 . TRBJ2-7 .
TGTGCCAGTAGTATGTTGGGACAGGGTTTCGGTGAAAAACTGTTTTTT CASSMLGQGFGEKLFF TRBV19 TRBD1 TRBJ1-4 .
TGTGCCAGCAGTTGGGGACTAGCGGGGTCCCAAGAGACCCAGTACTTC CASSWGLAGSQETQYF TRBV28 TRBD2 TRBJ2-5 .
TGTGCTCGGGGTTTAGGGTACAATGAGCAGTTCTTC CARGLGYNEQFF TRBV2 . TRBJ2-1 .
TGTGCCAGCTCACCACCGTCCAGCGAGGGAGAGCAGTACTTC CASSPPSSEGEQYF TRBV18 . TRBJ2-7 .
TGTGCCAGCTCACCGGGGCAAGGGTCTGAAGCTTTCTTT CASSPGQGSEAFF TRBV18 . TRBJ1-1 .
TGTGCCAGCAGTGAAGCTGGGGGGGCCTATGGCTACACCTTC CASSEAGGAYGYTF TRBV6-1 . TRBJ1-2 .
TGTGCCAGCAGCCGTGCGGTGGGGGGCGGGCGAAGGGAGACCCAGTACTTC CASSRAVGGGRRETQYF TRBV11-2 . TRBJ2-5 .
TGTGCCAGCAGAACCGGGACAGGGGGGTACGAGCAGTACTTC CASRTGTGGYEQYF TRBV6-1 TRBD1 TRBJ2-7 .
TGTGCCATCAGTGAGACAGGGAACACGTTGGAGACCCAGTACTTC CAISETGNTLETQYF TRBV10-3 . TRBJ2-5 .
TGTGCCAGTAGTAGTGGGACAGGGGAATTTCAGCCCCAGCATTTT CASSSGTGEFQPQHF TRBV19 TRBD1 TRBJ1-5 few
TGTGCCAGCAGTCGCGATATCCGGGACAGATCTTTCTCCTACGAGCAGTACTTC CASSRDIRDRSFSYEQYF TRBV27 TRBD1 TRBJ2-7 once
TGTGCCAGCACCACCTGGGGAGCAGGCGCCAACACTGAAGCTTTCTTT CASTTWGAGANTEAFF TRBV28 . TRBJ1-1 .
TGTGCCAGCAGCCCGGGCATCGGGACCCAGTACTTC CASSPGIGTQYF TRBV6-6 . TRBJ2-5 .
TGTGCCAGCAGTTTTAGGGGGAGTACGCAGTATTTT CASSFRGSTQYF TRBV28 . TRBJ2-3 .
TGTGCCTGGAGTGCCGGGACAGCAAATGAAAAACTGTTTTTT CAWSAGTANEKLFF TRBV30 TRBD1 TRBJ1-4 .
TGTGCCAGCAGTCCACGGGACCCCCCAGGGAATGAGCAGTTCTTC CASSPRDPPGNEQFF TRBV28 . TRBJ2-1 .
TGTGCCAGCAGCTTAGGGGGACTAGCGGGAGAGACCGGGGAGCTGTTTTTT CASSLGGLAGETGELFF TRBV11-3 TRBD2 TRBJ2-2 .
TGTGCCAGCTCACCATTTAGAGATACGCAGTATTTT CASSPFRDTQYF TRBV18 . TRBJ2-3 once
TGCGCCAGCAGTACCCGTAGGGGGACCCTGGACGATACGCAGTATTTT CASSTRRGTLDDTQYF TRBV4-1 . TRBJ2-3 .
TGCGCCAGCAGCCAAACCCTACAGACTTCCGCTTCCTACGAGCAGTACTTC CASSQTLQTSASYEQYF TRBV4-1 . TRBJ2-7 .